This TCR beta chain derives from a study of beta chain features in type 1 diabetes. Study-level background: All samples yielded some 110 million examined sorted cells.

Study results and limitations: Researchers report that Type 1 diabetes patients had moderately but significantly shorter TCRB CDR3s across all four CD4+ subsets. The naive, central memory and Treg TCRB repertoires of patients appeared to be more similar to one another than those of healthy donors. cDNA-based sequencing might over-represent cells highly expressing TCR.

CD45RO/CCR7/CD25/CD127/CD95/CD27 separated CD4+ naive, central memory, regulatory and stem cell-like memory cells by sorting. The V end was cut by 7 bases, the J end by 3 bases, with 15 bases between. The CDR3 has 15 residues. Expressed TCRB transcripts were sequenced because the isolated RNA had all been reverse transcribed beforehand. Clones were read by immunoSEQ multiplex PCR, and TCRdb kept only the in-frame ones, dropping some. This table has hundreds of thousands of clones, roughly an eighth appearing once. A word on this clone: The antigen remains undetermined.

The chain combines TRBV23-1 with TRBJ1-4; D might be TRBD1 (5 bases). TRBV23-1 falls under the ORF class, with uncertain function. The sample was naive CD4+ T cells from blood. The sequence was obtained from a woman aged 18-29 years with type 1 diabetes. The CDR3: CASTSLTVPNEKLFF. The DNA for the CDR3 is TGCGCCAGCACTTCCCTGACAGTACCTAATGAAAAACTGTTTTTT.